The rows below give T cell receptor beta chains drawn from one sample of a study of blood T cell repertoires in COVID-19. Here immunoSEQ multiplex PCR was the method, and the copy in TCRdb shows in-frame clones only, minus some. The table shows 100,000 to 150,000 clones, with around 80% occurring only once. The material sequenced was peripheral blood. Receptor source: a man at least 80 years old with active or convalescent COVID-19. Each CDR3 is given with its conserved first and last residue. The order of the fields is clone size, J gene, D gene, V gene, CDR3 protein, CDR3 DNA. A D gene is named only where the DNA matches it firmly. The listing skips clone size in some rows; elsewhere it reads once, few, many or a size class.

- | TRBJ2-1 | TRBD1 | TRBV4-3 | CASSQVTGVGEQFF | TGCGCCAGCAGCCAAGTTACAGGGGTAGGTGAGCAGTTCTTC
- | TRBJ1-6 | TRBD1 | TRBV5-6 | CASSHRGTPLHF | TGTGCCAGCAGCCACAGGGGTACACCCCTCCACTTT
- | TRBJ1-1 | TRBD1 | TRBV4-1 | CASSPDPGGMNTEAFF | TGCGCCAGCAGCCCCGACCCAGGGGGGATGAACACTGAAGCTTTCTTT
- | TRBJ1-1 | TRBD1 | TRBV5-1 | CASSSLPGQGAVTEAFF | TGCGCCAGCAGCTCCTTACCGGGACAGGGGGCTGTAACTGAAGCTTTCTTT
- | TRBJ2-5 | TRBD1 | TRBV7-2 | CASSILRDRGLETQYF | TGTGCCAGCAGCATCCTCCGGGACAGGGGGCTAGAGACCCAGTACTTC
once | TRBJ2-1 | TRBD1 | TRBV9 | CASSVDNRGNEQFF | TGTGCCAGCAGCGTAGATAACAGGGGGAATGAGCAGTTCTTC
few | TRBJ2-2 | TRBD1 | TRBV7-9 | CASSRQGRTGELFF | TGTGCCAGCAGCCGACAGGGAAGGACCGGGGAGCTGTTTTTT
- | TRBJ2-3 | - | TRBV28 | CASRGPNTDTQYF | TGTGCCAGCAGGGGGCCGAACACAGATACGCAGTATTTT
- | TRBJ2-2 | - | TRBV6-4 | CASSGQGGTGELFF | TGTGCCAGCAGTGGCCAGGGTGGCACCGGGGAGCTGTTTTTT
- | TRBJ1-1 | TRBD1 | TRBV14 | CASSQGTGGTEAFF | TGTGCCAGCAGCCAAGGGACAGGTGGCACTGAAGCTTTCTTT
- | TRBJ1-5 | - | TRBV10-3 | CAISEADIVVNQPQHF | TGTGCCATCAGTGAGGCGGACATCGTCGTCAATCAGCCCCAGCATTTT
- | TRBJ1-5 | TRBD1 | TRBV18 | CASSPGQDANQPQHF | TGTGCCAGCTCACCGGGACAGGATGCCAATCAGCCCCAGCATTTT
once | TRBJ2-3 | - | TRBV10-1 | CASTRGTTDTQYF | TGCGCCAGCACCCGTGGGACTACAGATACGCAGTATTTT
- | TRBJ2-7 | - | TRBV19 | CASSPGISTTRYEQYF | TGTGCCAGTAGTCCAGGCATCTCGACAACCAGATACGAGCAGTACTTC
- | TRBJ2-3 | - | TRBV10-3 | CAIRESSADTQYF | TGTGCCATCAGGGAGAGTTCGGCAGATACGCAGTATTTT
- | TRBJ2-3 | TRBD2 | TRBV18 | CASSPRLAGAAIGDTQYF | TGTGCCAGCTCACCAAGACTAGCGGGGGCAGCCATCGGGGATACGCAGTATTTT
- | TRBJ2-3 | TRBD1 | TRBV7-2 | CASSVQGAGDTQYF | TGTGCCAGCAGCGTACAGGGGGCAGGGGATACGCAGTATTTT
- | TRBJ1-4 | TRBD1 | TRBV5-1 | CASSFNAGTGEEKLFF | TGCGCCAGCAGCTTCAACGCCGGGACAGGGGAAGAAAAACTGTTTTTT
- | TRBJ1-1 | - | TRBV11-3 | CASSSWSGTEAFF | TGTGCCAGCAGCTCCTGGAGCGGGACTGAAGCTTTCTTT
- | TRBJ2-3 | - | TRBV7-7 | CASSLETRDTQYF | TGTGCCAGCAGCTTAGAGACACGGGATACGCAGTATTTT
once | TRBJ2-3 | TRBD1 | TRBV18 | CASSPYAGTGEDTQYF | TGTGCCAGCTCACCATACGCCGGGACAGGGGAAGATACGCAGTATTTT
- | TRBJ2-3 | - | TRBV7-2 | CASSLERLSTDTQYF | TGTGCCAGCAGCTTAGAGCGGCTAAGCACAGATACGCAGTATTTT